Following are 30 T cell receptor beta chains from one sample sequenced in a study of T cell changes during pregnancy in multiple sclerosis. Produced via immunoSEQ multiplex PCR; TCRdb's table is partial and in-frame only. The sample records approximately 96,000 clones, 92% being singletons. The sequencing here drew on peripheral blood, taken after pregnancy. The receptors shown here come from a female donor in good health, enrolled as a control in a pregnancy study.

The CDR3 sequence is CASQSGPNTGELFF. In nucleotides, the CDR3 is TGTGCCAGCCAGAGCGGTCCAAACACCGGGGAGCTGTTTTTT. The rearrangement joins TRBV6-4 to TRBJ2-2, with D tentatively TRBD2 (5 bases). Germline-derived CDR1 and CDR2 are MRHNA and SNTAGT. With 8 bases removed from V and 2 bases from J, the gap between germline ends came to 12 bases. This CDR3 has 14 residues.

The J gene is TRBJ1-2, the V gene TRBV19; D call uncertain. The CDR3 loop spans 14 amino acids. From germline, CDR1 is LNHDA and CDR2 SQIVND (reference sequence). The V gene lost 5 bases and the J gene lost 4 bases, with 14 bases spanning the gap. CDR3 coding DNA: TGTGCCAGTAGTGAGGCTCTCGTCGGCTATGGCTACACCTTC. Its translation: CASSEALVGYGYTF.

The chain has TRBV6-5 and TRBJ2-7, with D possibly matching TRBD2 (6 bases). The CDR3 covers 13 residues. The ends were cut back, 6 bases at V and 4 bases at J, with 13 bases in the middle. The germline V gene encodes CDR1 MNHEY and CDR2 SVGAGI. In DNA, the CDR3 is TGTGCCAGCAGCCTAACCGGGACTTACGAGCAGTACTTC. Protein: CASSLTGTYEQYF.

V gene TRBV19 combines with J gene TRBJ2-7, with 11 positions matching TRBD2. V was pared by 4 bases and J by 4 bases, with 0 bases of the junction left unmatched. This CDR3 has 13 amino acids. Germline values: CDR1 LNHDA, CDR2 SQIVND (reference sequence). CDR3 in DNA: TGTGCCAGTAGTACTAGCGGGGGGTACGAGCAGTACTTC. Amino acid sequence: CASSTSGGYEQYF.

The rearrangement joins TRBV6-5 to TRBJ2-7; possible D gene TRBD1, 6 bases. CDR3 length: 14 amino acids. CDR1 and CDR2 from the germline V gene are MNHEY and SVGAGI. Trimming took 3 bases from V and 5 from J, leaving 14 bases between them. The chain's CDR3 is CASSYYGGANEQYF. CDR3 sequence (DNA): TGTGCCAGCAGTTATTATGGGGGCGCCAACGAGCAGTACTTC.

CDR3 sequence reads: CASSQVWVALNEQFF. For the CDR3, the DNA is TGCGCCAGCAGCCAAGTGTGGGTAGCTTTGAATGAGCAGTTCTTC. The gene calls are TRBV4-1 and TRBJ2-1; D not certain. The CDR3 extends over 15 amino acids. Germline V gene data show CDR1 as MGHRA and CDR2 as YSYEKL. V dropped 1 base and J dropped 7 bases, with 14 bases sitting between them.

This chain connects TRBV11-2 to TRBJ2-3; TRBD2 agrees at 7 bases. J lost 0 bases, V lost 3 bases, and 9 bases had no gene match. CDR3 size: 17 residues. Germline CDR1 SGHAT, CDR2 FQNNGV. CDR3 bases: TGTGCCAGCAGCTTCAGCGGGGCGGCAATGAGCACAGATACGCAGTATTTT. Protein sequence: CASSFSGAAMSTDTQYF. The full variable domain, completed using reference TRBV11-2 and TRBJ2-3, is EAGVAQSPRYKIIEKRQSVAFWCNPISGHATLYWYQQILGQGPKLLIQFQNNGVVDDSQLPKDRFSAERLKGVDSTLKIQPAKLEDSAVYLCASSFSGAAMSTDTQYFGPGTRLTVL.

This clone was seen only once. V is TRBV6-5 and J is TRBJ1-1; D is unclear. The CDR3 spans 14 residues. Trimming took 4 bases from V and 0 from J, leaving 9 bases between them. Germline CDR1 and CDR2: MNHEY and SVGAGI. The CDR3: CASSFTAMNTEAFF. Here the CDR3 DNA reads TGTGCCAGCAGTTTTACAGCCATGAACACTGAAGCTTTCTTT.

The chain couples TRBV5-4 to TRBJ2-3; unclear D gene. This CDR3 spans 13 amino acids. The V gene lost 4 bases and the J gene lost 6 bases, with 12 bases spanning the gap. Germline V gene lookup returns CDR1 SGHNT and CDR2 YYREEE (reference sequence). CDR3 sequence (DNA): TGTGCCAGCAGCCTAAAAGTCCCCGATACGCAGTATTTT. It is translated as CASSLKVPDTQYF. Full variable domain (outside the CDR3, taken from reference TRBV5-4 and TRBJ2-3): ETGVTQSPTHLIKTRGQQVTLRCSSQSGHNTVSWYQQALGQGPQFIFQYYREEENGRGNFPPRFSGLQFPNYSSELNVNALELDDSALYLCASSLKVPDTQYFGPGTRLTVL.

This rearrangement joins TRBV6-1 to TRBJ1-1; weak D call: TRBD1 (5 bases). The germline V and J ends were trimmed by 10 bases and 7 bases, with 16 bases remaining between them. The CDR3 is 12 residues long. From germline, CDR1 is MNHNS and CDR2 SASEGT. DNA of the CDR3: TGTGCCACCCCTACCCCGGGGGGTGAAGCTTTCTTT. It is translated as CATPTPGGEAFF.

The rearrangement links TRBV7-2 to TRBJ2-5, with 14 nucleotides matching TRBD2. Germline V gives CDR1 SGHTA, CDR2 FQGNSA. CDR3 size: 16 residues. V trimming: 6 bases; J trimming: 1 base; junction bases outside the gene matches: 4. The CDR3 DNA sequence: TGTGCCAGCAGTTCCGGGACTAGCGGGGGCCAAGAGACCCAGTACTTC. Protein sequence: CASSSGTSGGQETQYF.

This chain joins TRBV6-1 and TRBJ2-7; 7 bases agree with TRBD2. CDR3 length: 11 amino acids. Germline V lookup: CDR1 MNHNS, CDR2 SASEGT. J gave up 3 bases and V 8 bases, and 1 base lay outside the gene matches. The CDR3, as DNA: TGTGCCAGCGGGGGGGTCTACGAGCAGTACTTC. This sequence encodes CASGGVYEQYF.

The chain has TRBV2 and TRBJ2-1, with D perhaps matching TRBD2 (5 bases). The CDR3 runs to 15 residues. Trimming left V 5 bases short and J 3 bases short, with 14 bases between. The V gene's germline CDR1 is SNHLY and CDR2 FYNNEI. CDR3 DNA: TGTGCCAGCAGTTCGGCTACCGGGGACTACAATGAGCAGTTCTTC. It is translated as CASSSATGDYNEQFF.

The table lists this clone with a count of one. The gene calls are TRBV28 and TRBJ1-3; possibly TRBD1 for D (5 bases). The CDR3 runs 17 residues. Germline V gene lookup returns CDR1 MDHEN and CDR2 SYDVKM. V lost 4 bases to trimming and J lost 2 bases, with 18 bases between them. Written as DNA, the CDR3 is TGTGCCAGCAGTTCCTTCCTCAGGGATCTTACTGGAAACACCATATATTTT. This encodes CASSSFLRDLTGNTIYF.

The chain employs TRBV29-1 and TRBJ2-6; 8 bases match TRBD1. J was trimmed by 2 bases and V by 6 bases; bases with no gene match: 6. This CDR3 is 15 amino acids long. CDR1 is SQVTM, CDR2 ANQGSEA, per germline. The CDR3 DNA reads TGCAGCGTGTCTCAGGGGGCAACTGGGGCCAACGTCCTGACTTTC. Protein sequence: CSVSQGATGANVLTF.

This chain uses TRBV28 with TRBJ2-6, with a weak D call TRBD2 (5 bases). Between the trimmed V and J ends, which lost 4 bases and 4 bases, there was a span of 14 bases. The germline V gene has CDR1 MDHEN and CDR2 SYDVKM. There are 16 residues in the CDR3. CDR3 loop: CASSSDIPGGANVLTF. In DNA form, the CDR3 reads TGTGCCAGCAGTTCCGATATACCGGGAGGGGCCAACGTCCTGACTTTC.

V usage is TRBV19 and J usage is TRBJ1-1; D gene unclear. The CDR3 spans 13 residues. Trimming left V 5 bases short and J 5 bases short, with 12 bases between. The germline gives CDR1 LNHDA, CDR2 SQIVND (reference sequence). Written as DNA, the CDR3 is TGTGCCAGTAGTTTGGGAGGGTGGACTGAAGCTTTCTTT. Its translation is CASSLGGWTEAFF.

This CDR3 is CASSNRDRIGVSSDYEQYF. The CDR3 DNA reads TGTGCCAGCAGCAACCGGGACAGGATCGGAGTTTCCTCCGACTACGAGCAGTACTTC. The rearrangement links TRBV21-1 to TRBJ2-7; no check of the table's D call, TRBD1, against the DNA was made. TRBV21-1 is a pseudogene segment. The CDR3 loop spans 19 amino acids.

The chain couples TRBV7-9 to TRBJ2-7, with 7 bases matching TRBD2. V was clipped by 0 bases and J by 7 bases; unmatched bases: 6. CDR1 SEHNR and CDR2 FQNEAQ come from the germline V gene (reference sequence). There are 14 residues in the CDR3. The CDR3 spells CASSLAPGGWEQYF. The CDR3 DNA reads as TGTGCCAGCAGCTTAGCACCGGGAGGTTGGGAGCAGTACTTC.

The V call is TRBV14, the J call TRBJ1-1, with TRBD1 matching 10 bases. V trimming: 4 bases; J trimming: 5 bases; junction bases outside the gene matches: 7. From germline, CDR1 is SGHDN and CDR2 FVKESK. The CDR3 extends over 15 amino acids. CDR3 nucleotides: TGTGCCAGCAGCCTACGGACAGGGGGAGGGACTGAAGCTTTCTTT. This encodes CASSLRTGGGTEAFF.

The rearrangement uses TRBV5-5 and TRBJ2-7; TRBD2 is a possible D gene (7 bases). In germline, CDR1 is SGHKS, CDR2 YYEKEE (reference sequence). Trimming shortened V by 3 bases and J by 5 bases, and 12 bases separated the two germline ends. The CDR3 has 13 amino acids. The CDR3 protein is CASSWGGQDEQYF. The CDR3 DNA sequence: TGTGCCAGCAGCTGGGGGGGCCAAGACGAGCAGTACTTC.

This chain connects TRBV29-1 to TRBJ1-2, with no clear D. The CDR3 is made up of 12 amino acids. Trimming pared 1 base from V and 4 bases from J, leaving 7 bases between. The germline V gene encodes CDR1 SQVTM and CDR2 ANQGSEA. The CDR3: CSVEVRLYGYTF. The CDR3 DNA sequence: TGCAGCGTTGAAGTCAGGCTCTATGGCTACACCTTC. Full variable domain (rest looked up from reference TRBV29-1 and TRBJ1-2): SAVISQKPSRDICQRGTSLTIQCQVDSQVTMMFWYRQQPGQSLTLIATANQGSEATYESGFVIDKFPISRPNLTFSTLTVSNMSPEDSSIYLCSVEVRLYGYTFGSGTRLTVV.

The CDR3 DNA reads TGTGCCAGCAGTTTAGGGAGAGTGGATTCACCCCTCCACTTT. This sequence encodes CASSLGRVDSPLHF. This chain uses TRBV6-6 with TRBJ1-6; D uncertain. Trimming pared 4 bases from V and 8 bases from J, leaving 12 bases between. This CDR3 is 14 amino acids long. Germline V CDR1 and CDR2: MNHNY, SVGAGI (reference sequence).

The chain couples TRBV14 to TRBJ2-3; 7 bases are shared with TRBD1. V shed 8 bases and J 8 bases; nucleotides not matched to a gene: 10. The CDR3 covers 13 residues. CDR1 and CDR2 from the germline V gene are SGHDN and FVKESK. The CDR3 DNA is TGTGCCAGCCGGGACAGAAACCAGGGTACGCAGTATTTT. It is translated as CASRDRNQGTQYF.

The V gene is TRBV4-1, the J gene TRBJ1-5; no reliable D call. The CDR3 length is 12 residues. V lost 0 bases, J lost 7 bases, and 4 bases lay in between. Germline V gene sequence: CDR1 MGHRA, CDR2 YSYEKL. The chain's CDR3 is CASSQERQPQHF. CDR3 coding DNA: TGCGCCAGCAGCCAAGAGCGACAGCCCCAGCATTTT.

CDR3 nucleotides: TGTGCCAGCAGCTGGGACAGCTCCTACGAGCAGTACTTC. Protein sequence: CASSWDSSYEQYF. The gene calls are TRBV11-3 and TRBJ2-5; TRBD1 agrees at 7 bases. The J call may be wrong; the DNA end is better matched by TRBJ2-7. The CDR3 extends over 13 amino acids. Germline V gives CDR1 SGHNT, CDR2 YENEEA.

This clone has just one count. The V call is TRBV9, the J call TRBJ1-1; possibly TRBD1 for D (6 bases). Trimming removed 4 bases at V and 3 bases at J, with 19 bases between. Germline CDR1 SGDLS, CDR2 YYNGEE. CDR3 length: 16 amino acids. The CDR3 is CASSPGGGAHDTEAFF. In nucleotides, the CDR3 is TGTGCCAGCAGCCCTGGTGGGGGGGCACACGACACTGAAGCTTTCTTT.

This rearrangement joins TRBV28 to TRBJ2-2; 7 nucleotides align to TRBD2. CDR3 size: 14 residues. The V gene end was trimmed by 2 bases and the J gene end by 6 bases; junction bases not matched to a gene: 3. Germline V gene lookup returns CDR1 MDHEN and CDR2 SYDVKM. CDR3 sequence reads: CASSLRLAPGELFF. The DNA of the CDR3 is TGTGCCAGCAGTTTACGACTAGCTCCCGGGGAGCTGTTTTTT.

The chain employs TRBV7-9 and TRBJ1-1; tentative D call: TRBD1 (5 bases). CDR1 is SEHNR, CDR2 FQNEAQ, per germline (reference sequence). The CDR3 totals 14 residues. V shed 0 bases and J shed 6 bases, with 11 bases lying between them. CDR3 residues: CASSLAGDSSEAFF. CDR3 in DNA: TGTGCCAGCAGCTTAGCAGGGGATTCCTCTGAAGCTTTCTTT.

This chain links TRBV13 with TRBJ2-7, with D unclear. V lost 5 bases to trimming and J lost 0 bases, with 8 bases between them. There are 13 residues in the CDR3. Per the germline V gene, CDR1 is PRHDT and CDR2 is FYEKMQ (reference sequence). The DNA for the CDR3 is TGTGCCAGCAGCCCTCCGGGCTCCTACGAGCAGTACTTC. This sequence encodes CASSPPGSYEQYF.